A selection of T cell receptor beta chains follows, all from one sample in a study of T cell clones after liver transplantation. The assay was immunoSEQ multiplex PCR, and TCRdb's table has in-frame clones only and misses some. This sample carries around 100,000 clones, under 90% of them seen once, and the ten largest clones take roughly 2.8%. Here the sequenced sample was CD4+ T cells from blood, taken around 50 months after liver transplant. These receptors all come from a human patient who received a liver transplant. Some T cells may be supplied by the graft donor. The CDR3 runs from the conserved cysteine through the conserved F or W. Each record gives: clone size, CDR3 length, V gene, D gene, J gene, CDR3 DNA, CDR3 protein. A D gene is named only where the DNA matches it firmly. The size of a clone is reported for some rows only, either as once, few or many, or as a class for expanded clones.

-	16	TRBV23-1	-	TRBJ2-2	TGCGCCAGCAGTCAATCGACGGAGGCGAACACCGGGGAGCTGTTTTTT	CASSQSTEANTGELFF
-	14	TRBV7-2	-	TRBJ2-5	TGTGCCAGCAGCTTACAGGGATCGAGTAAGACCCAGTACTTC	CASSLQGSSKTQYF
-	16	TRBV6-6	TRBD2	TRBJ2-3	TGTGCCAGCAGTTACTCGGCTAGCGGGGGGGCAGATACGCAGTATTTT	CASSYSASGGADTQYF
-	14	TRBV27	TRBD1	TRBJ1-2	TGTGCCAGCGCCAGGGGGACAGCCTTATATGGCTACACCTTC	CASARGTALYGYTF
-	13	TRBV19	TRBD1	TRBJ1-5	TGTGCCAGTTGGGACAGGGCCGGTCAGCCCCAGCATTTT	CASWDRAGQPQHF
-	13	TRBV19	-	TRBJ1-5	TGTGCCAGTAGTATAGAGAGAGGGGGGGCCCAGCATTTT	CASSIERGGAQHF
-	18	TRBV7-8	-	TRBJ2-5	TGTGCCAGCAGCTCCCGCCTGGGGGTTGGCAGAGACCAAGAGACCCAGTACTTC	CASSSRLGVGRDQETQYF
-	12	TRBV2	-	TRBJ1-1	TGTGCCAGCGGGGGACAGAACACTGAAGCTTTCTTT	CASGGQNTEAFF
once	13	TRBV2	-	TRBJ1-1	TGTGCCAGCTACCCTATCCTGAACACTGAAGCTTTCTTT	CASYPILNTEAFF
-	15	TRBV30	-	TRBJ2-1	TGTGCCTGGAGGGGGGACCCAGACGTTTACAATGAGCAGTTCTTC	CAWRGDPDVYNEQFF
-	15	TRBV5-1	-	TRBJ1-3	TGCGCCAGCAGCTTGACCCAGGGATCCGGAAACACCATATATTTT	CASSLTQGSGNTIYF
-	15	TRBV28	-	TRBJ1-3	TGTGCCAGCAGAACTAAGGGGATAGCTGGAAACACCATATATTTT	CASRTKGIAGNTIYF
-	15	TRBV6-5	-	TRBJ1-4	TGTGCCAGCAGCCGTCAAGAGGGCACTAATGAAAAACTGTTTTTT	CASSRQEGTNEKLFF
-	14	TRBV6-1	-	TRBJ2-2	TGTGCCAGCAGTGAAGAGTGGGACACCGGGGAGCTGTTTTTT	CASSEEWDTGELFF
-	16	TRBV7-2	-	TRBJ1-4	TGTGCCAGCAGCTTAGTAGGACGGCTCGACGGGGAAAAACTGTTTTTT	CASSLVGRLDGEKLFF
-	13	TRBV6-1	-	TRBJ1-1	TGTGCCAGCAGTGAAGGGGGAAACACTGAAGCTTTCTTT	CASSEGGNTEAFF
-	13	TRBV6-4	-	TRBJ1-1	TGTGCCAGCAGTCGAGGGGCGAACACTGAAGCTTTCTTT	CASSRGANTEAFF
-	11	TRBV20-1	TRBD2	TRBJ2-1	TGCAGTGCTAGGGGGGGGAATGAGCAGTTCTTC	CSARGGNEQFF
-	12	TRBV30	-	TRBJ2-7	TGTGCCTGGAATCTTAGGTTCGACGAGCAGTACTTC	CAWNLRFDEQYF
-	16	TRBV11-3	TRBD2	TRBJ2-4	TGTGCCAGCAGCTTAGGCGGCGGGGGGACGAAAAACATTCAGTACTTC	CASSLGGGGTKNIQYF
-	12	TRBV7-9	-	TRBJ1-4	TGTGCCAGCAGCTTAGTAGGCGGAAAACTGTTTTTT	CASSLVGGKLFF
-	18	TRBV28	-	TRBJ2-6	TGTGCCAGCAGACCTAACCCCGGACTTCCCTCTGGGGCCAACGTCCTGACTTTC	CASRPNPGLPSGANVLTF
-	17	TRBV19	TRBD2	TRBJ2-4	TGTGCCAGTAGTACTTCGGGGACTAGTTCTTTCAAAAACATTCAGTACTTC	CASSTSGTSSFKNIQYF
-	15	TRBV2	-	TRBJ1-3	TGTGCCAGCAGTGAAACGCCGGTTCTTGGAAACACCATATATTTT	CASSETPVLGNTIYF
-	16	TRBV7-6	TRBD2	TRBJ2-3	TGTGCCAGCAGCTTAGGGAGACTAGCGGGGCTTGATACGCAGTATTTT	CASSLGRLAGLDTQYF